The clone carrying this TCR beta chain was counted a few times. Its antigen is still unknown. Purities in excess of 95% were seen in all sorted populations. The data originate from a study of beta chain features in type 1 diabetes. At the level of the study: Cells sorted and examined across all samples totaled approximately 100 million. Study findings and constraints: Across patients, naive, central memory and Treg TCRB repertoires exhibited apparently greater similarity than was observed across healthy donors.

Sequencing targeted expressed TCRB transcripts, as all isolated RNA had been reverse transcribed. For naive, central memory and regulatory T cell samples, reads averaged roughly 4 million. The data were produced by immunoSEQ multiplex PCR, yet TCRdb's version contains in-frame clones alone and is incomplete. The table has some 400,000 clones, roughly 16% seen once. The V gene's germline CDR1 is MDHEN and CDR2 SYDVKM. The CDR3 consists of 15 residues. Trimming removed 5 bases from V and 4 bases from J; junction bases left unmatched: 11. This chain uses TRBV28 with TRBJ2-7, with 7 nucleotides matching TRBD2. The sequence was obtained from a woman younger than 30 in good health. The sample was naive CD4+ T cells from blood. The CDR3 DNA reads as TGTGCCAGCAGTATCCCCGGGGAGGGAAAGTACGAGCAGTACTTC. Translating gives CASSIPGEGKYEQYF. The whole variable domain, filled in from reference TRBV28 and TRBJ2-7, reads DVKVTQSSRYLVKRTGEKVFLECVQDMDHENMFWYRQDPGLGLRLIYFSYDVKMKEKGDIPEGYSVSREKKERFSLILESASTNQTSMYLCASSIPGEGKYEQYFGPGTRLTVT.